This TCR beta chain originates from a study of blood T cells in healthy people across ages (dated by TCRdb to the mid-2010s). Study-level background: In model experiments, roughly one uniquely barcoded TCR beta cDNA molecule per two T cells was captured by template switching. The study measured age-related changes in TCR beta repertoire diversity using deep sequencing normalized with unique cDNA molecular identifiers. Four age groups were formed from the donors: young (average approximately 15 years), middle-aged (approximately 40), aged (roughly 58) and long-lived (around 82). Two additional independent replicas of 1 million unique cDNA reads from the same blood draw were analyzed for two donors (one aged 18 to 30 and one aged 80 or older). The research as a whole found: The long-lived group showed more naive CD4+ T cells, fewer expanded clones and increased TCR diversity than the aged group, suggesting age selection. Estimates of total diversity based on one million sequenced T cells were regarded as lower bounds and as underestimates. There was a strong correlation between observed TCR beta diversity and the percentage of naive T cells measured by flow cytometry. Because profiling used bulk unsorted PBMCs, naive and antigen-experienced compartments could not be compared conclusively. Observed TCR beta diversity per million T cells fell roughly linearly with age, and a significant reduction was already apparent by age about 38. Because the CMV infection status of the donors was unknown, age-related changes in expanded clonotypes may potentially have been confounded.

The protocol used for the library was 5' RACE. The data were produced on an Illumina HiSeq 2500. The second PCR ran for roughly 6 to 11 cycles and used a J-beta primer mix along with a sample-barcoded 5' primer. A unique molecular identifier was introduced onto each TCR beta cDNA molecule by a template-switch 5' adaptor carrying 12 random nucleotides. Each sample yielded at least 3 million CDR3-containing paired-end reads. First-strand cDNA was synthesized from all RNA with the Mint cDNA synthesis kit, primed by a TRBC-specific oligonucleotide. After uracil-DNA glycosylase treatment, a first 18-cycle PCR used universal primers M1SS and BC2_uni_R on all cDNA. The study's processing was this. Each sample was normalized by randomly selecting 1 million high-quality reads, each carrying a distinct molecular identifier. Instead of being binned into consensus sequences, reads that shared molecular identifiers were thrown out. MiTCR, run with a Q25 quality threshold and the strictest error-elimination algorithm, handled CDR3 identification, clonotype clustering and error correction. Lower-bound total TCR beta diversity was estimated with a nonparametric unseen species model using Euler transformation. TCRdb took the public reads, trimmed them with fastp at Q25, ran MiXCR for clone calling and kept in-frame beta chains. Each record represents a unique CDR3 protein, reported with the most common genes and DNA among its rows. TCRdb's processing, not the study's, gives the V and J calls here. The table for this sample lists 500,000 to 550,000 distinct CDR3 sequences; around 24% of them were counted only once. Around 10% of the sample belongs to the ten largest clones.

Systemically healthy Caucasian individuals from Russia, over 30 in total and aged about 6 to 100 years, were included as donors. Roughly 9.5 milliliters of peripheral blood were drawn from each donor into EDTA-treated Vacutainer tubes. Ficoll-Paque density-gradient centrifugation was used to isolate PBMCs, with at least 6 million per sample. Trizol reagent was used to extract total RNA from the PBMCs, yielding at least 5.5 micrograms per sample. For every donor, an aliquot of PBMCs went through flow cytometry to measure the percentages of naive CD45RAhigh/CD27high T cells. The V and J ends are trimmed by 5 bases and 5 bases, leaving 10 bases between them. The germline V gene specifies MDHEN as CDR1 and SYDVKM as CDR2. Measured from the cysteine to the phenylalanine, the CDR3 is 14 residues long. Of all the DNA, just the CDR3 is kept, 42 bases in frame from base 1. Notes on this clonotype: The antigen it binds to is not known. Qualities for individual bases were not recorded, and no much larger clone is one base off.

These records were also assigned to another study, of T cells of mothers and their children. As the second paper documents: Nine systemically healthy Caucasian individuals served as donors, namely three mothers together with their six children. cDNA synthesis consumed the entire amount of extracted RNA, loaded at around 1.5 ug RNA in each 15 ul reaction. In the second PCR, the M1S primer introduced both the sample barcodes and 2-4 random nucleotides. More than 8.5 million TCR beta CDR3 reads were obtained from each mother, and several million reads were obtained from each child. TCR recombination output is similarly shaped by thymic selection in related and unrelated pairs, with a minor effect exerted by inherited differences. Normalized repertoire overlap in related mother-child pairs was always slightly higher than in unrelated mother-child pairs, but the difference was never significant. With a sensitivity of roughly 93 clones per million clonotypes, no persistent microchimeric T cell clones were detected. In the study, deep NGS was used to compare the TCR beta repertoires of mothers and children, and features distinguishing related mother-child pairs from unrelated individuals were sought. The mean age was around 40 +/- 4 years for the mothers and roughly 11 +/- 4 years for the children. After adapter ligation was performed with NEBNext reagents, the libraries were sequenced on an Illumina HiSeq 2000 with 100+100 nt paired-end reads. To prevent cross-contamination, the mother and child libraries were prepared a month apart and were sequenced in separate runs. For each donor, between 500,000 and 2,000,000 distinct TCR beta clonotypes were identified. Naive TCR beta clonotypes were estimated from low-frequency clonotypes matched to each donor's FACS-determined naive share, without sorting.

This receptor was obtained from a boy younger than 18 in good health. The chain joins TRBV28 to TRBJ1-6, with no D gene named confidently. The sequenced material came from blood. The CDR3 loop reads CASSPAGNNSPLHF. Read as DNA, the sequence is TGTGCCAGCAGTCCGGCGGGGAATAATTCACCCCTCCACTTT. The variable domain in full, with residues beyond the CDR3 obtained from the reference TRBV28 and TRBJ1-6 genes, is DVKVTQSSRYLVKRTGEKVFLECVQDMDHENMFWYRQDPGLGLRLIYFSYDVKMKEKGDIPEGYSVSREKKERFSLILESASTNQTSMYLCASSPAGNNSPLHFGNGTRLTVT.